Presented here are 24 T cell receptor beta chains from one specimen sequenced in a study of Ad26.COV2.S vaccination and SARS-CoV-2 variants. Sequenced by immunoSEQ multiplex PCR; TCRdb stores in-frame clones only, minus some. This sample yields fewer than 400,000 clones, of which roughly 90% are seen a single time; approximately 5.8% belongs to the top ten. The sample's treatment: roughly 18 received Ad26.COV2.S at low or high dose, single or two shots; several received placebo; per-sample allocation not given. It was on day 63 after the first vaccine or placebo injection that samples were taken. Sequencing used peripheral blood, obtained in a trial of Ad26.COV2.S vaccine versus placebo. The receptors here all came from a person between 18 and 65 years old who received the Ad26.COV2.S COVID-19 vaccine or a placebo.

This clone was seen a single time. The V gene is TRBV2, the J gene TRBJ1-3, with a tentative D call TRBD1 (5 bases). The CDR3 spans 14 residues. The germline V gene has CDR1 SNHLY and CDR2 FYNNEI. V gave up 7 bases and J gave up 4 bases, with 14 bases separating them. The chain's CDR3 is CASKRGVSGNTIYF. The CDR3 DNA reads TGTGCCAGCAAACGAGGGGTCTCAGGAAACACCATATATTTT.

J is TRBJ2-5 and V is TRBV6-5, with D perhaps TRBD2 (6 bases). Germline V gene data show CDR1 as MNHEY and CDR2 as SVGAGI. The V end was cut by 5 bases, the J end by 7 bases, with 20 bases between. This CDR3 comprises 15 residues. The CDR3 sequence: CASSPPGLAWGTQYF. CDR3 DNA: TGTGCCAGCAGTCCCCCGGGACTTGCCTGGGGGACCCAGTACTTC.

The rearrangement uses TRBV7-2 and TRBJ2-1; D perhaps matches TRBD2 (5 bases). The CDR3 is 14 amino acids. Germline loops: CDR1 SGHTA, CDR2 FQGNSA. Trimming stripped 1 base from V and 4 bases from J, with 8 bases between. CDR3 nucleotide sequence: TGTGCCAGCAGCTTAGGGACTTCTTACAATGAGCAGTTCTTC. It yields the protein CASSLGTSYNEQFF.

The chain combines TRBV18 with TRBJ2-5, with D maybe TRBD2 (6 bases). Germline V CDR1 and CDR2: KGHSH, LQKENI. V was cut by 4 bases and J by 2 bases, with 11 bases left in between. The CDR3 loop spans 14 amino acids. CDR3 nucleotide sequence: TGTGCCAGCTCACAATCGGGGGTGCAAGAGACCCAGTACTTC. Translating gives CASSQSGVQETQYF.

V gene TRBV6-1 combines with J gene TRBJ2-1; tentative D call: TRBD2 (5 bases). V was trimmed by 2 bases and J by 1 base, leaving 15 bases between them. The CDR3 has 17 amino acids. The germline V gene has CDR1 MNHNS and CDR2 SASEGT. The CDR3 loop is CASSESRGSGSYNEQFF. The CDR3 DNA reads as TGTGCCAGCAGTGAAAGCAGAGGGAGTGGATCCTACAATGAGCAGTTCTTC.

CDR3 in amino acids: CASSPLPGTGDWGYTF. The CDR3 DNA follows: TGTGCCAGCTCACCACTCCCAGGGACAGGGGATTGGGGCTACACCTTC. The rearrangement joins TRBV18 to TRBJ1-2; 10 bases are a match to TRBD1. V lost 1 base to trimming and J lost 8 bases; unmatched junction nucleotides: 10. The CDR3 runs 16 residues. Germline V gene sequence: CDR1 KGHSH, CDR2 LQKENI.

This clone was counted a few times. The DNA of the CDR3 is TGTGCCAGCAGCTTTACAGAGAACACTGAAGCTTTCTTT. It specifies CASSFTENTEAFF. V is TRBV11-2 and J is TRBJ1-1; D call uncertain. Trimming pared 3 bases from V and 1 base from J, leaving 6 bases between. Germline V gene data show CDR1 as SGHAT and CDR2 as FQNNGV. CDR3 size: 13 residues.

CDR3 coding DNA: TGTGCCAGCAGTGTCTCGACAGGCCGCTACGAGCAGTACGTC. The encoded protein is CASSVSTGRYEQYV. The chain is built from TRBV27 and TRBJ2-7; a weak D match, TRBD1 (6 bases). This CDR3 spans 14 amino acids. V was shortened by 5 bases and J by 3 bases, with 14 bases between the two germline ends. Germline assignment: CDR1 MNHEY and CDR2 SMNVEV (reference sequence).

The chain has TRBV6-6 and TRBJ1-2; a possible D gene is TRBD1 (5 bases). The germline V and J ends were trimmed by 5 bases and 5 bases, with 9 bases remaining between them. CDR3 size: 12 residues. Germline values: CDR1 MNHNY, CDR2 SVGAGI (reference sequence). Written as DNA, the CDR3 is TGTGCCAGCAGTCCCGGGGGGTATGGCTACACCTTC. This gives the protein CASSPGGYGYTF.

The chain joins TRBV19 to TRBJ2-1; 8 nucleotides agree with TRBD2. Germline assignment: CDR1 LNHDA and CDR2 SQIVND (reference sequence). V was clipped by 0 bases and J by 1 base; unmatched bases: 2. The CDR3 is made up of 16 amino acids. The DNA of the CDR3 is TGTGCCAGTAGTATAGATCGGGGGGGATCCTACAATGAGCAGTTCTTC. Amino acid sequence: CASSIDRGGSYNEQFF.

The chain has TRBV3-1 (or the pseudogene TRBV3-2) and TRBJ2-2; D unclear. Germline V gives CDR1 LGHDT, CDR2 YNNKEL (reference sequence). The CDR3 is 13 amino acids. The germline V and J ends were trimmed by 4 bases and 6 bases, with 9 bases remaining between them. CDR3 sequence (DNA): TGTGCCAGCAGCCTTCTGGGGTCCGGGGAGCTGTTTTTT. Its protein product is CASSLLGSGELFF.

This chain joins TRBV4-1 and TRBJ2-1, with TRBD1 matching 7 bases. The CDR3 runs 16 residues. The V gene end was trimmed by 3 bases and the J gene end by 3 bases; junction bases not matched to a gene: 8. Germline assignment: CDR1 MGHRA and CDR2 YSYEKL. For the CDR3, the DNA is TGCGCCAGCAGCCATTCTAACAGGGGATACTACAATGAGCAGTTCTTC. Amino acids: CASSHSNRGYYNEQFF.

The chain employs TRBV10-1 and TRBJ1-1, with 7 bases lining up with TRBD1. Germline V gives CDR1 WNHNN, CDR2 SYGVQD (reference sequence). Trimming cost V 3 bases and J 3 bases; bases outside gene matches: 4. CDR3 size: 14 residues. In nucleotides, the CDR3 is TGCGCCAGCAGTGAACCGGGACAGCACACTGAAGCTTTCTTT. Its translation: CASSEPGQHTEAFF.

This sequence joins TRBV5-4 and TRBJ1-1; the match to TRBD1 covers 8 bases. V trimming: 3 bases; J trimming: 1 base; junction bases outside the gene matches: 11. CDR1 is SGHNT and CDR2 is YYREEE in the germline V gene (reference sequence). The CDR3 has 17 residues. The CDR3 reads CASSSSRQGITNTEAFF. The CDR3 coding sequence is TGTGCCAGCAGCTCCTCCCGACAGGGGATTACGAACACTGAAGCTTTCTTT.

The DNA for the CDR3 is TGTGCCAGCAGCCGCGACAGGGGTTGGAATCAGCCCCAGCATTTT. Translation: CASSRDRGWNQPQHF. The J gene is TRBJ1-5, the V gene TRBV6-5; 8 bases agree with TRBD1. The CDR3 runs to 15 residues. V trimming: 6 bases; J trimming: 4 bases; junction bases outside the gene matches: 8. The germline V gene encodes CDR1 MNHEY and CDR2 SVGAGI.

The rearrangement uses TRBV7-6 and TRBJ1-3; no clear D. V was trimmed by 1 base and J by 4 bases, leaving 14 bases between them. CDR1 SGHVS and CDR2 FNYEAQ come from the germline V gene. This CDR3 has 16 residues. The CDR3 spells CASSLVPPRSGNTIYF. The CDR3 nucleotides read TGTGCCAGCAGCTTAGTTCCCCCTCGGTCCGGAAACACCATATATTTT.

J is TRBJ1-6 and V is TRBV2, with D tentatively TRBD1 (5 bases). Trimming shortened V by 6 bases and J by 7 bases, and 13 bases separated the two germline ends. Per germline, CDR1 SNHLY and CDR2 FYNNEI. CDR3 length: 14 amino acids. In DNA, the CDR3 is TGTGCCAGCAGACGGGGGGTAGAAAATTCACCCCTCCACTTT. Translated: CASRRGVENSPLHF.

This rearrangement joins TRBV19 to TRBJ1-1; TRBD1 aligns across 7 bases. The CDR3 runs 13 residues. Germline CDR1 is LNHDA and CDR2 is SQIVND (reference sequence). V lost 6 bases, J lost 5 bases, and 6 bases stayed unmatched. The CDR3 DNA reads TGTGCCAGTAGCGGACAACAGGGGACTGAAGCTTTCTTT. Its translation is CASSGQQGTEAFF.

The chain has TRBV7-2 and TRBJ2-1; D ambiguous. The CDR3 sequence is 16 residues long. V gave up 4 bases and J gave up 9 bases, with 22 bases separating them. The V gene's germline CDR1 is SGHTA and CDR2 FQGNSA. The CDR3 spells CASSSDSRSRSSEQFF. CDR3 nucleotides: TGTGCCAGCAGCTCAGATTCGAGATCGCGTTCAAGTGAGCAGTTCTTC.

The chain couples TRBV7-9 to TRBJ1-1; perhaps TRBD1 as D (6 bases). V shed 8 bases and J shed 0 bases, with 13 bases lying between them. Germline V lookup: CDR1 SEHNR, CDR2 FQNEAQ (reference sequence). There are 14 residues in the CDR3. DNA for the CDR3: TGTGCCAGCGGCGCCCGGGGGCTGAACACTGAAGCTTTCTTT. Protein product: CASGARGLNTEAFF. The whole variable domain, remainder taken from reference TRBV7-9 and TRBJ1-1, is DTGVSQNPRHKITKRGQNVTFRCDPISEHNRLYWYRQTLGQGPEFLTYFQNEAQLEKSRLLSDRFSAERPKGSFSTLEIQRTEQGDSAMYLCASGARGLNTEAFFGQGTRLTVV.

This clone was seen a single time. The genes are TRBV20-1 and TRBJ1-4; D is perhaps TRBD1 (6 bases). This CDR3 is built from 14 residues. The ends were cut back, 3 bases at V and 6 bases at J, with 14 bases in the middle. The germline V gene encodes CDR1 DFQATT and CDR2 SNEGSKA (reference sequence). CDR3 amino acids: CSASQGQLYEKLFF. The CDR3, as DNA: TGCAGTGCTAGTCAAGGACAGCTATATGAAAAACTGTTTTTT.

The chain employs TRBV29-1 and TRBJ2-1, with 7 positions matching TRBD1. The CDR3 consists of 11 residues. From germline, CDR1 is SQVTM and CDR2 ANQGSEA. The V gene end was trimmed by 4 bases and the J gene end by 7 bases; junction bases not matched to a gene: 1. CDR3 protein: CSVARGNEQFF. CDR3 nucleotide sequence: TGCAGCGTTGCCAGGGGGAATGAGCAGTTCTTC.

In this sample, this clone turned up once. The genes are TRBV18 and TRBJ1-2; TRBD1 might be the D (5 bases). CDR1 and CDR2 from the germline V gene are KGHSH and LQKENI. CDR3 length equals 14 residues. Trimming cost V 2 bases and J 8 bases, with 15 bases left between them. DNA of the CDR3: TGTGCCAGCTCACCAAGCGGCAGGGTGTCCGGCTACACCTTC. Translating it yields CASSPSGRVSGYTF.

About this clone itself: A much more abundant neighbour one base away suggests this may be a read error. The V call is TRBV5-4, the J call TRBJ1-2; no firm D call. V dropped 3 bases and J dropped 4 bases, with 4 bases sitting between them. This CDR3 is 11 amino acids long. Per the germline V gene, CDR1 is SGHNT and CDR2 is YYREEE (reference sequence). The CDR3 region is CASSSGYGYTF. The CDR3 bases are TGTGCCAGCAGCTCCGGCTATGGCTACACCTTC.